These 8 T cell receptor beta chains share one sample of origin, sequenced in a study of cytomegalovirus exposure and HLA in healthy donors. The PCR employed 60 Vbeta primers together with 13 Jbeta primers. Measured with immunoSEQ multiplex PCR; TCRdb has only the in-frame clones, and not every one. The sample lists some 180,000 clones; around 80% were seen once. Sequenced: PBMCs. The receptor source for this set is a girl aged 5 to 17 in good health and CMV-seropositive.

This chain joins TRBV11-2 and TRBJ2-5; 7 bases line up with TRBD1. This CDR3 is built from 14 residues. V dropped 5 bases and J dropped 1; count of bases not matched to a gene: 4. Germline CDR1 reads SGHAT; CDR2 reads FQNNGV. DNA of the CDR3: TGTGCCAGCAGCCCAGGGACAGCCCAAGAGACCCAGTACTTC. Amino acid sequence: CASSPGTAQETQYF.

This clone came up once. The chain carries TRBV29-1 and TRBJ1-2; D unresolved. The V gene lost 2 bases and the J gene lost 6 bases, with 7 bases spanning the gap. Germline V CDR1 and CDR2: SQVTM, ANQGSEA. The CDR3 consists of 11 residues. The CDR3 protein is CSVELGDGYTF. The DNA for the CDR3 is TGCAGCGTTGAACTCGGTGATGGCTACACCTTC.

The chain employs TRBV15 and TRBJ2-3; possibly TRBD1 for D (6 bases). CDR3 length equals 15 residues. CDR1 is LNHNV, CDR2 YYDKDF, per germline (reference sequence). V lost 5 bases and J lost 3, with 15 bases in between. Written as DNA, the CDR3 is TGTGCCACCAGCCCCACAGGGAAGGGGACAGATACGCAGTATTTT. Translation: CATSPTGKGTDTQYF.

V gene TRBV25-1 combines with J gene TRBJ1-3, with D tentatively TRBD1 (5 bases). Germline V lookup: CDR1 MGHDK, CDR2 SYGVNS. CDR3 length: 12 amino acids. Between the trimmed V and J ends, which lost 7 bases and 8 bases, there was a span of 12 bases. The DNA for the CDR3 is TGTGCCAGCACCACCTTAGGGGACACCATATATTTT. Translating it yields CASTTLGDTIYF.

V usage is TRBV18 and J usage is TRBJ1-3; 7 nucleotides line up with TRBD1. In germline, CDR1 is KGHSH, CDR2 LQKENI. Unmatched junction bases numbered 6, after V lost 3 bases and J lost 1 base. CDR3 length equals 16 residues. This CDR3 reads CASSPSTGFSGNTIYF. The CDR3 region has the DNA TGTGCCAGCTCACCTTCGACAGGGTTTTCTGGAAACACCATATATTTT.

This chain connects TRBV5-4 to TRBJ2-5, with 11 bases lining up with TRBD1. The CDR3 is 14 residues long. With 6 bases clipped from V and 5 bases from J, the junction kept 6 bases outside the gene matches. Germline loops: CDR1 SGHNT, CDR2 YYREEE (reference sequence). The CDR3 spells CASKDRGLWETQYF. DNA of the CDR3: TGTGCCAGCAAGGACAGGGGGCTATGGGAGACCCAGTACTTC.

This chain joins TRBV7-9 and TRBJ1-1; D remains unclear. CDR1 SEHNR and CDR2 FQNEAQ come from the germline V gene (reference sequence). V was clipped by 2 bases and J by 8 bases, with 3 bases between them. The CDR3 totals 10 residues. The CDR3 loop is CASSLREAFF. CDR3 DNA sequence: TGTGCCAGCAGCTTACGGGAAGCTTTCTTT.

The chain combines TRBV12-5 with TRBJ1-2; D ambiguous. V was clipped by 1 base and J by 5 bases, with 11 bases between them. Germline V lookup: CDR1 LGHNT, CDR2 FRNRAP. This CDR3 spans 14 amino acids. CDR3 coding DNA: TGTGCTAGTGGTTTGGAGTTAGGAGCTTATGGCTACACCTTC. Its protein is CASGLELGAYGYTF.